A single sample is the source of the 31 T cell receptor beta chains below, sequenced in a study of T cells in Graves' hyperthyroidism and ophthalmopathy. It was RNA transcripts that yielded the amplified TCR beta CDR3 regions. First-round RT-PCR with HTBI primers amplified the TCR CDR3 region. Via MiXCR, TCRdb re-called the multiplex PCR reads, giving one row per CDR3 protein. The sample consists of about 300,000 distinct CDR3 sequences, around 20% of them appearing once. Sequencing used blood. The receptor source for this set is a man between 45 and 60 years old with Graves' ophthalmopathy.

This clonotype was counted many times. V usage is TRBV5-6 and J usage is TRBJ2-3; D is ambiguous. The germline V gene has CDR1 SGHDT and CDR2 YYEEEE. V was pared by 1 base and J by 6 bases, with 24 bases between. There are 18 residues in the CDR3. CDR3 DNA: TGTGCCAGCAGCTTGAGGACGGCCTATAAGTCGGGCGAGGATACGCAGTATTTT. Its translation is CASSLRTAYKSGEDTQYF.

The chain uses TRBV5-1 and TRBJ2-1, with 8 bases lining up with TRBD2. The germline CDR1 and CDR2 sequences are SGHRS and YFSETQ. The junction had 9 bases not matched to a gene; V was cut back by 5 bases and J by 5 bases. This CDR3 has 15 amino acids. CDR3 sequence: CASSPWTSPNNEQFF. The CDR3 DNA sequence: TGCGCCAGCAGTCCCTGGACTAGCCCTAACAATGAGCAGTTCTTC.

This clonotype was recorded a few times. The chain uses TRBV7-3 and TRBJ2-2; weak D call: TRBD2 (6 bases). Germline values: CDR1 SGHTA, CDR2 FQGTGA. V shed 5 bases and J shed 2 bases, with 12 bases lying between them. CDR3 length: 15 amino acids. CDR3 nucleotide sequence: TGTGCCAGCAGCCCGAGCGGGCGCAACACCGGGGAGCTGTTTTTT. Translating gives CASSPSGRNTGELFF. Combining the CDR3 with reference TRBV7-3 and TRBJ2-2 gives the whole variable domain GAGVSQTPSNKVTEKGKYVELRCDPISGHTALYWYRQSLGQGPEFLIYFQGTGAADDSGLPNDRFFAVRPEGSVSTLKIQRTERGDSAVYLCASSPSGRNTGELFFGEGSRLTVL.

This clonotype has a single count. This may be a read error, as it is one base from a much larger clone. The chain employs TRBV28 and TRBJ2-7; 7 bases agree with TRBD2. The CDR3 is 13 residues long. Unmatched junction bases numbered 10, after V lost 8 bases and J lost 6 bases. Germline values: CDR1 MDHEN, CDR2 SYDVKM. CDR3 residues: CASGEGGPREQYF. The CDR3 bases are TGTGCCAGCGGTGAGGGAGGGCCCCGCGAGCAGTACTTC. Based on the CDR3 plus reference TRBV28 and TRBJ2-7, the full variable domain is DVKVTQSSRYLVKRTGEKVFLECVQDMDHENMFWYRQDPGLGLRLIYFSYDVKMKEKGDIPEGYSVSREKKERFSLILESASTNQTSMYLCASGEGGPREQYFGPGTRLTVT.

This clonotype has ten or more counts. Germline and junction disagree at one end, which may indicate a read error. V usage is TRBV11-2 and J usage is TRBJ1-1; the D gene is possibly TRBD1 (5 bases). Germline V gene sequence: CDR1 SGHAT, CDR2 FQNNGV. There are 11 residues in the CDR3. The CDR3 DNA reads TGTGCCAGCAGCCTAGACAGAACGGCTTTCTTT. Its translation: CASSLDRTAFF.

At least ten counts were recorded for this clonotype. The V gene is TRBV7-2, the J gene TRBJ2-7, with unresolved D. Looked up from germline, CDR1 is SGHTA and CDR2 is FQGNSA. V lost 4 bases and J 2 bases, leaving 12 bases between the germline ends. The CDR3 totals 14 residues. CDR3 coding DNA: TGTGCCAGCAGCTCGGACCCACTGACCTACGAGCAGTACTTC. This gives the protein CASSSDPLTYEQYF.

This clonotype was seen more than once but under ten times. The chain combines TRBV30 with TRBJ2-2, with 8 nucleotides matching TRBD1. CDR3 length: 16 residues. Germline CDR1 GTSNPN, CDR2 SVGIG (reference sequence). Trimming cost V 2 bases and J 6 bases; bases outside gene matches: 11. The CDR3 DNA reads TGTGCCTGGAGTATCCCGACAGGGGTGGGCTCCGGGGAGCTGTTTTTT. Translation: CAWSIPTGVGSGELFF.

The chain employs TRBV20-1 and TRBJ2-3, with 11 bases lining up with TRBD2. After removal of 4 bases from V and 0 bases from J, the junction contained 12 bases not matched to a gene. This CDR3 spans 18 amino acids. CDR1 is DFQATT, CDR2 SNEGSKA, per germline (reference sequence). Here the CDR3 reads CSAKGYRGLAGSTDTQYF. DNA for the CDR3: TGCAGTGCTAAGGGCTATAGAGGACTAGCGGGTAGCACAGATACGCAGTATTTT.

This clonotype was recorded at least ten times. This sequence joins TRBV28 and TRBJ1-2, with a tentative D call TRBD1 (5 bases). The CDR3 contains 14 residues. Trimming shortened V by 11 bases and J by 0 bases, and 16 bases separated the two germline ends. Germline values: CDR1 MDHEN, CDR2 SYDVKM. The CDR3 coding sequence is TGTGCCCACGGGGGGGACGGAGCTAACTATGGCTACACCTTC. Amino acid sequence: CAHGGDGANYGYTF.

This clonotype was detected a few times. This may come from a read error, since a much larger clone is one base off. Because the CDR3 is missing its conserved closing phenylalanine or tryptophan, this is likely a read error. The chain employs TRBV3-1 and TRBJ1-1, with unresolved D. Trimming left V 0 bases short and J 2 bases short, with 4 bases between. Germline V gene lookup returns CDR1 LGHDT and CDR2 YNNKEL (reference sequence). CDR3 length: 13 amino acids. Written as DNA, the CDR3 is TGTGCCAGCAGCCAAGATGGAAACACTGAAGCTTTCCTT. It encodes CASSQDGNTEAFL.

The chain uses TRBV28 and TRBJ1-5; the match to TRBD1 covers 9 bases. Per germline, CDR1 MDHEN and CDR2 SYDVKM. Trimming removed 5 bases from V and 5 bases from J; junction bases left unmatched: 7. This CDR3 spans 15 amino acids. The CDR3 coding sequence is TGTGCCAGCAGTCTGCCCACAGGGGGCGATCAGCCCCAGCATTTT. Encoded protein: CASSLPTGGDQPQHF. Combining the CDR3 with reference TRBV28 and TRBJ1-5 gives the whole variable domain DVKVTQSSRYLVKRTGEKVFLECVQDMDHENMFWYRQDPGLGLRLIYFSYDVKMKEKGDIPEGYSVSREKKERFSLILESASTNQTSMYLCASSLPTGGDQPQHFGDGTRLSIL.

This clonotype occurred a few times. CDR3 in DNA: TGTGCCAGCAGGCCCGGGGACGGCAGCACAGATACGCAGTATTTT. Translated: CASRPGDGSTDTQYF. The rearrangement links TRBV6-1 to TRBJ2-3; either TRBD1 or TRBD2 may fit D (5 bases each). The germline V gene encodes CDR1 MNHNS and CDR2 SASEGT. V lost 6 bases, J lost 0 bases, and 13 bases lay in between. The CDR3 has 15 amino acids.

This clonotype showed up many times. The V gene is TRBV6-2 or TRBV6-3, the J gene TRBJ2-7; 10 bases agree with TRBD2. CDR3 length equals 16 residues. Germline values: CDR1 MNHEY, CDR2 SVGEGT. The V segment lost 6 bases and the J segment 0 bases; nucleotides outside the gene matches: 8. This CDR3 is CASSADSSGSSYEQYF. CDR3 in DNA: TGTGCCAGCAGCGCGGATTCTAGCGGGAGCTCCTACGAGCAGTACTTC.

The chain has TRBV6-9 and TRBJ2-1; 9 bases agree with TRBD2. The CDR3 runs to 17 residues. CDR1 MNHGY and CDR2 SVAAGI come from the germline V gene. V lost 2 bases to trimming and J lost 0 bases; unmatched junction nucleotides: 5. CDR3 region: CASSYAGGRSSYNEQFF. CDR3 in DNA: TGTGCCAGCAGTTATGCGGGAGGGCGGAGCTCCTACAATGAGCAGTTCTTC.

This rearrangement joins TRBV29-1 to TRBJ2-2; the D gene could be TRBD1 or TRBD2 (5 bases each). V was trimmed by 4 bases and J by 4 bases, leaving 16 bases between them. This CDR3 has 15 residues. Per the germline V gene, CDR1 is SQVTM and CDR2 is ANQGSEA. CDR3 in amino acids: CSVAPTGTTTGELFF. In nucleotides, the CDR3 is TGCAGCGTTGCCCCGACCGGGACCACCACCGGGGAGCTGTTTTTT.

This clonotype appeared many times. The gene calls are TRBV12-3 or TRBV12-4 and TRBJ1-1; D is uncertain. The CDR3 is 14 amino acids. V was trimmed by 5 bases and J by 2 bases, leaving 12 bases between them. This CDR3 reads CASSPRRGNTEAFF. CDR3 nucleotides: TGTGCCAGCAGTCCCCGACGGGGAAACACTGAAGCTTTCTTT.

The rearrangement joins TRBV6-2 or TRBV6-3 to TRBJ2-3; D is ambiguous. CDR3 length: 16 amino acids. V shed 5 bases and J shed 0 bases, with 15 bases lying between them. Germline CDR1 and CDR2: MNHEY and SVGEGT. Here the CDR3 reads CASSVGVPTSTDTQYF. In nucleotides, the CDR3 is TGTGCCAGCAGTGTTGGGGTTCCCACTAGCACAGATACGCAGTATTTT.

In its sample, this clonotype was seen a few times. V is TRBV5-1 and J is TRBJ1-2, with no clear D. The CDR3 contains 15 residues. Germline assignment: CDR1 SGHRS and CDR2 YFSETQ. The V and J ends lost 0 bases and 4 bases respectively, with 13 bases between them. CDR3 nucleotides: TGCGCCAGCAGCTTGGCCGAGGGTCGCAGCTATGGCTACACCTTC. Translation: CASSLAEGRSYGYTF.

A few counts support this clonotype. This chain connects TRBV28 to TRBJ2-3; D could derive from TRBD1 or TRBD2 (5 bases each). Trimming cost V 9 bases and J 2 bases, with 9 bases left between them. CDR1 and CDR2 (germline): MDHEN, SYDVKM. This CDR3 has 12 amino acids. This CDR3 is CASRDDTDTQYF. For the CDR3, the DNA is TGTGCCAGTAGGGACGACACAGATACGCAGTATTTT. The full variable domain, rest sourced from reference TRBV28 and TRBJ2-3, is DVKVTQSSRYLVKRTGEKVFLECVQDMDHENMFWYRQDPGLGLRLIYFSYDVKMKEKGDIPEGYSVSREKKERFSLILESASTNQTSMYLCASRDDTDTQYFGPGTRLTVL.

This clonotype was observed many times. The chain recombines TRBV20-1 with TRBJ1-1, with no clear D. The V and J ends lost 6 bases and 1 base respectively, with 12 bases between them. Germline V gene data show CDR1 as DFQATT and CDR2 as SNEGSKA (reference sequence). This CDR3 region has 13 residues. The CDR3 DNA reads TGCAGTGCCCTTGGGCGGGGGAACACTGAAGCTTTCTTT. This codes for CSALGRGNTEAFF.

This clonotype was observed at least ten times. The chain carries TRBV10-3 and TRBJ2-1, with 8 positions matching TRBD1. V lost 6 bases to trimming and J lost 0 bases; unmatched junction nucleotides: 7. The CDR3 extends over 16 amino acids. Germline V gene sequence: CDR1 ENHRY, CDR2 SYGVKD. This CDR3 reads CAIRTGQGSSYNEQFF. The CDR3 bases are TGTGCCATCAGAACCGGACAGGGCAGCTCCTACAATGAGCAGTTCTTC.

The genes are TRBV5-1 and TRBJ2-3; a weak D match, TRBD1 (5 bases). This CDR3 is 15 amino acids long. The germline V gene has CDR1 SGHRS and CDR2 YFSETQ. V was trimmed by 3 bases and J by 2 bases, leaving 13 bases between them. CDR3 coding DNA: TGCGCCAGCAGCTCAAGGGGCAGTAACACAGATACGCAGTATTTT. Amino acids: CASSSRGSNTDTQYF. Supplemented by reference TRBV5-1 and TRBJ2-3, the full variable domain reads KAGVTQTPRYLIKTRGQQVTLSCSPISGHRSVSWYQQTPGQGLQFLFEYFSETQRNKGNFPGRFSGRQFSNSRSEMNVSTLELGDSALYLCASSSRGSNTDTQYFGPGTRLTVL.

A few counts support this clonotype. This chain links TRBV5-1 with TRBJ1-1, with a weak D call TRBD1 (5 bases). The germline gives CDR1 SGHRS, CDR2 YFSETQ. Trimming cost V 0 bases and J 0 bases, with 12 bases left between them. The CDR3 spans 16 residues. The CDR3 nucleotides read TGCGCCAGCAGCTTGGTCACGGCAGGGTTGAACACTGAAGCTTTCTTT. Translating gives CASSLVTAGLNTEAFF.

This clonotype was seen only a few times. The rearrangement uses TRBV11-2 and TRBJ2-7; 10 nucleotides agree with TRBD1. V was pared by 5 bases and J by 4 bases, with 8 bases of the junction left unmatched. Germline V gives CDR1 SGHAT, CDR2 FQNNGV. This CDR3 is 15 amino acids long. CDR3 sequence: CASSPGTGDRYEQYF. The DNA for the CDR3 is TGTGCCAGCAGCCCTGGGACAGGGGATAGGTACGAGCAGTACTTC.

The chain joins TRBV19 to TRBJ2-1; TRBD2 agrees at 8 bases. The CDR3 is made up of 15 amino acids. Per the germline V gene, CDR1 is LNHDA and CDR2 is SQIVND (reference sequence). With 5 bases clipped from V and 5 bases from J, the junction kept 8 bases outside the gene matches. This CDR3 is CASSFLAGYHNEQFF. CDR3 DNA sequence: TGTGCCAGTAGTTTCCTAGCGGGTTATCACAATGAGCAGTTCTTC.

This clonotype appeared many times. This sequence joins TRBV18 and TRBJ2-3; TRBD1 matches 8 bases. Germline trimming cut 3 bases from V and 3 bases from J; bases unmatched to any gene: 11. The germline CDR1 and CDR2 sequences are KGHSH and LQKENI. This CDR3 has 17 amino acids. CDR3 region: CASSPVPGQVRTDTQYF. For the CDR3, the DNA is TGTGCCAGCTCACCTGTGCCGGGACAGGTACGGACAGATACGCAGTATTTT.

The J gene is TRBJ2-7, the V gene TRBV6-1, with 7 nucleotides matching TRBD1. CDR3 length: 13 residues. In germline, CDR1 is MNHNS, CDR2 SASEGT. Germline trimming cut 10 bases from V and 6 bases from J; bases unmatched to any gene: 12. CDR3 in amino acids: CAIMTGTRSEQYF. In nucleotides, the CDR3 is TGTGCCATCATGACAGGGACGAGAAGCGAGCAGTACTTC.

This clonotype occurred many times. The J gene is TRBJ2-1, the V gene TRBV7-9; 8 positions match TRBD1. J gave up 6 bases and V 5 bases, and 3 bases lay outside the gene matches. The germline CDR1 and CDR2 sequences are SEHNR and FQNEAQ (reference sequence). This CDR3 is 13 amino acids long. As DNA, the CDR3 is TGTGCCAGCAGCCCGACAGGGGCCAATGAGCAGTTCTTC. Translation: CASSPTGANEQFF.

The chain joins TRBV10-3 to TRBJ1-1, with unresolved D. The germline gives CDR1 ENHRY, CDR2 SYGVKD. The V end was cut by 0 bases, the J end by 1 base, with 6 bases between. This CDR3 contains 14 residues. In DNA, the CDR3 is TGTGCCATCAGTGAGTCGGGAAAGAACACTGAAGCTTTCTTT. Protein product: CAISESGKNTEAFF.

This clonotype was found many times. The rearrangement links TRBV28 to TRBJ2-7, with D perhaps matching TRBD2 (6 bases). The V and J ends lost 6 bases and 1 base respectively, with 10 bases between them. The germline CDR1 and CDR2 sequences are MDHEN and SYDVKM. This CDR3 contains 13 residues. In DNA, the CDR3 is TGTGCCAGCAGAGCGGGCTCTTCCTACGAGCAGTACTTC. This encodes CASRAGSSYEQYF.

This clonotype was seen many times. This chain connects TRBV30 to TRBJ1-3, with TRBD1 as a possible D gene (5 bases). The CDR3 is 14 amino acids. Germline loops: CDR1 GTSNPN, CDR2 SVGIG (reference sequence). The ends were cut back, 5 bases at V and 0 bases at J, with 11 bases in the middle. Here the CDR3 reads CAWDSTGSGNTIYF. The CDR3, as DNA: TGTGCCTGGGACAGTACGGGCTCTGGAAACACCATATATTTT.